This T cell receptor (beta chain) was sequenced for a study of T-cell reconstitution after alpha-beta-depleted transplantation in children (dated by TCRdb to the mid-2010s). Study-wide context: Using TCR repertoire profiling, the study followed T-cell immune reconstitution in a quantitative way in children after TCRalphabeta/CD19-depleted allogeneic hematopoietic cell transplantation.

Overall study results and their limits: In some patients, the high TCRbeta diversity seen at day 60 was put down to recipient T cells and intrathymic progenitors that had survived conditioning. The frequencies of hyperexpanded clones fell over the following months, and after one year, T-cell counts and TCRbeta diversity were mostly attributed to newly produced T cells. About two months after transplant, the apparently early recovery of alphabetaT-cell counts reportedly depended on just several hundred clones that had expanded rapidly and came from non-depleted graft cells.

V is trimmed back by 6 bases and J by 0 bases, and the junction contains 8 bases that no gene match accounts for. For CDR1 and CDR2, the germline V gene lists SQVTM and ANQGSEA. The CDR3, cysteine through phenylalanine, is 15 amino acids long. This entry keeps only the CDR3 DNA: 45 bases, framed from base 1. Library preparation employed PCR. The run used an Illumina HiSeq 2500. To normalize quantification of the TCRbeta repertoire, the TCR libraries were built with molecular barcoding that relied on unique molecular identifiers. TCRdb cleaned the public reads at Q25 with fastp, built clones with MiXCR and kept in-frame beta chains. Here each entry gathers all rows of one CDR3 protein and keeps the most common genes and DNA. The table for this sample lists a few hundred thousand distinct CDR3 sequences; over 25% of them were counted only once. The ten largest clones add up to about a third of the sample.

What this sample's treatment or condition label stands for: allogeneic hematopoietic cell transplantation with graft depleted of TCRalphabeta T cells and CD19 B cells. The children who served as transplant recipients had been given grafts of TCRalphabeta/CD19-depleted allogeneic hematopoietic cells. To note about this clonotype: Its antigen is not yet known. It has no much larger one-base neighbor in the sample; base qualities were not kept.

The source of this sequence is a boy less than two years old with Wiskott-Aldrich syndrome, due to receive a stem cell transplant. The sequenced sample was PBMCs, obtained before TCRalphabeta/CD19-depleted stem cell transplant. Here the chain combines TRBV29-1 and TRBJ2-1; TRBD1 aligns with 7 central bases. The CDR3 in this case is CSVRYRGDSYNEQFF. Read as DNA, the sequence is TGCAGCGTCCGATACAGGGGAGACTCCTACAATGAGCAGTTCTTC.